Presented here are 13 T cell receptor beta chains from one specimen sequenced in a study of T-cell memory formation after mild COVID-19. TCRdb reprocessed the 5' RACE reads via MiXCR and lists one record per CDR3 protein. The table has under 550,000 distinct CDR3 sequences, 15% to 20% seen once; the top ten hold 10% to 15%. Sequenced sample: PBMCs or a T cell subset sorted from them (not recorded which). The receptors here all came from an adult woman who had mild COVID-19 (a few samples of this study predate the infection). Cell type and time point are not known.

This clonotype was detected many times. The rearrangement uses TRBV4-1 and TRBJ1-5, with D perhaps TRBD1 (5 bases). V lost 1 base, J lost 1 base, and 11 bases lay in between. The CDR3 runs 16 residues. Germline CDR1 reads MGHRA; CDR2 reads YSYEKL. The CDR3, as DNA: TGCGCCAGCAGCCAAGTTCAGGGCAGGAGCAATCAGCCCCAGCATTTT. Translating gives CASSQVQGRSNQPQHF.

The chain recombines TRBV7-6 with TRBJ1-4; D unclear. With 3 bases removed from V and 5 bases from J, the gap between germline ends came to 13 bases. The CDR3 length is 15 residues. The V gene's germline CDR1 is SGHVS and CDR2 FNYEAQ. The CDR3 is CASSLWPDGNEKLFF. CDR3 nucleotides: TGTGCCAGCAGCTTGTGGCCGGACGGAAATGAAAAACTGTTTTTT. Together with reference TRBV7-6 and TRBJ1-4, the CDR3 gives the full variable domain: GAGVSQSPRYKVTKRGQDVALRCDPISGHVSLYWYRQALGQGPEFLTYFNYEAQQDKSGLPNDRFSAERPEGSISTLTIQRTEQRDSAMYRCASSLWPDGNEKLFFGSGTQLSVL.

This clonotype turned up a few times. The chain carries TRBV12-3 or TRBV12-4 and TRBJ1-1, with D possibly being TRBD1 (5 bases). Trimming pared 3 bases from V and 1 base from J, leaving 9 bases between. The length of the CDR3 is 14 residues. The CDR3 here is CASSFGHPNTEAFF. CDR3 coding DNA: TGTGCCAGCAGTTTCGGACATCCGAACACTGAAGCTTTCTTT.

This clonotype was detected a few times. This chain's CDR3 is CASSLVRPEANTGELFF. CDR3 DNA sequence: TGCGCCAGCAGCTTGGTTCGCCCAGAAGCGAACACCGGGGAGCTGTTTTTT. The chain carries TRBV5-1 and TRBJ2-2, with D uncertain. V was clipped by 0 bases and J by 0 bases, with 12 bases between them. CDR1 and CDR2 (germline): SGHRS, YFSETQ. This CDR3 is built from 17 residues.

This chain links TRBV29-1 with TRBJ2-5, with TRBD1 matching 10 bases. This CDR3 has 15 residues. Germline V CDR1 and CDR2: SQVTM, ANQGSEA. V trimming: 6 bases; J trimming: 5 bases; junction bases outside the gene matches: 12. CDR3 in DNA: TGCAGCGTCGACGGCCCGACAGGGGGCTATGAGACCCAGTACTTC. Protein: CSVDGPTGGYETQYF.

This clonotype was found many times. This sequence joins TRBV7-2 and TRBJ2-2; D is unresolved. This CDR3 is 13 amino acids long. The V and J ends lost 5 bases and 4 bases respectively, with 8 bases between them. Germline V gene lookup returns CDR1 SGHTA and CDR2 FQGNSA. The CDR3 DNA reads TGTGCCAGCAGCCCCCGTTCCACCGGGGAGCTGTTTTTT. Protein product: CASSPRSTGELFF.

This clonotype was counted at least ten times. This chain links TRBV7-9 with TRBJ2-7; 8 bases line up with TRBD1. The germline V gene encodes CDR1 SEHNR and CDR2 FQNEAQ (reference sequence). The ends lost 1 base at V and 5 bases at J; junction bases unmatched: 1. This CDR3 comprises 13 residues. CDR3 region: CASSLGRGHEQYF. The DNA for the CDR3 is TGTGCCAGCAGCTTAGGCAGGGGGCACGAGCAGTACTTC.

This chain joins TRBV7-9 and TRBJ1-5, with a possible D match to TRBD1 (5 bases). Germline CDR1 reads SEHNR; CDR2 reads FQNEAQ (reference sequence). This CDR3 region has 13 residues. V was pared by 5 bases and J by 7 bases, with 12 bases between. CDR3 residues: CASSTKWDQPQHF. The CDR3 DNA sequence: TGTGCCAGCAGCACCAAGTGGGACCAGCCCCAGCATTTT.

This chain links TRBV24-1 with TRBJ2-1; D gene unclear. The CDR3 has 11 residues. V was clipped by 4 bases and J by 10 bases, with 7 bases between them. Germline V gene sequence: CDR1 KGHDR, CDR2 SFDVKD. The CDR3 here is CATSETTEQFF. In DNA, the CDR3 is TGTGCCACCAGTGAGACAACCGAGCAGTTCTTC.

This clonotype was seen many times. The rearrangement joins TRBV5-1 to TRBJ2-7; D might be TRBD2 (6 bases). This CDR3 comprises 13 residues. V lost 2 bases, J lost 3 bases, and 9 bases lay in between. The V gene's germline CDR1 is SGHRS and CDR2 YFSETQ. The CDR3 region has the DNA TGCGCCAGCAGCTTCTCGCGGGGCTACGAGCAGTACTTC. This translates into CASSFSRGYEQYF. The whole variable domain, filled in from reference TRBV5-1 and TRBJ2-7, reads KAGVTQTPRYLIKTRGQQVTLSCSPISGHRSVSWYQQTPGQGLQFLFEYFSETQRNKGNFPGRFSGRQFSNSRSEMNVSTLELGDSALYLCASSFSRGYEQYFGPGTRLTVT.

This clonotype was recorded a few times. The chain combines TRBV11-2 with TRBJ1-1; D is ambiguous. CDR3 length: 14 residues. CDR1 and CDR2 from the germline V gene are SGHAT and FQNNGV. The ends were cut back, 5 bases at V and 2 bases at J, with 12 bases in the middle. CDR3 sequence: CASSRGIYNTEAFF. The CDR3 DNA reads TGTGCCAGCAGCCGGGGAATATATAACACTGAAGCTTTCTTT.

The chain couples TRBV7-9 to TRBJ1-4; D might be TRBD1 (5 bases). Germline V gene lookup returns CDR1 SEHNR and CDR2 FQNEAQ (reference sequence). This CDR3 contains 15 residues. The ends were cut back, 5 bases at V and 7 bases at J, with 17 bases in the middle. Written as DNA, the CDR3 is TGTGCCAGCAGCACCTATACTCCGGGGGGTGAAAAACTGTTTTTT. Its translation: CASSTYTPGGEKLFF.

This chain links TRBV7-3 with TRBJ1-6, with 8 bases aligning to TRBD1. V was pared by 4 bases and J by 9 bases, with 5 bases of the junction left unmatched. Germline V gene lookup returns CDR1 SGHTA and CDR2 FQGTGA. The length of the CDR3 is 14 residues. CDR3 nucleotide sequence: TGTGCCAGCAGCTCCACAGGGGGAGGTTCACCCCTCCACTTT. Encoded protein: CASSSTGGGSPLHF.